The 17 T cell receptor beta chains below all came from one sample that was sequenced in a study of blood T cell repertoires in COVID-19. Data came from immunoSEQ multiplex PCR; TCRdb stores just in-frame clones and leaves some out. Of 300,000 to 350,000 clones detected, 85% to 90% appear once; the ten largest clones hold 2.9%. What was sequenced was peripheral blood. The receptors shown here come from a woman aged 30 to 39 with COVID-19, enrolled during active disease.

This rearrangement joins TRBV6-5 to TRBJ2-3; 7 bases align to TRBD1. The CDR3 is 14 residues long. Germline CDR1 and CDR2: MNHEY and SVGAGI. V was pared by 6 bases and J by 5 bases, with 8 bases of the junction left unmatched. The CDR3 protein is CASSPDRVRDTQYF. CDR3 in DNA: TGTGCCAGCAGCCCCGACAGGGTTCGAGATACGCAGTATTTT.

The rearrangement joins TRBV19 to TRBJ2-2; D uncertain. The CDR3 is 13 amino acids. The germline V gene has CDR1 LNHDA and CDR2 SQIVND (reference sequence). The V end lost 3 bases, the J end lost 7 bases, and 9 bases lay between the germline ends. The CDR3 region is CASSILGSGELFF. Here the CDR3 DNA reads TGTGCCAGTAGTATTCTCGGTAGCGGGGAGCTGTTTTTT. Full variable domain (rest looked up from reference TRBV19 and TRBJ2-2): DGGITQSPKYLFRKEGQNVTLSCEQNLNHDAMYWYRQDPGQGLRLIYYSQIVNDFQKGDIAEGYSVSREKKESFPLTVTSAQKNPTAFYLCASSILGSGELFFGEGSRLTVL.

The chain recombines TRBV19 with TRBJ1-1, with 8 bases aligning to TRBD1. With V trimmed by 1 base and J by 1 base, 5 bases remained unmatched. The V gene's germline CDR1 is LNHDA and CDR2 SQIVND (reference sequence). The CDR3 runs to 16 residues. This CDR3 is CASSIGGDRPNTEAFF. In nucleotides, the CDR3 is TGTGCCAGTAGTATAGGGGGGGACAGGCCGAACACTGAAGCTTTCTTT.

Written as DNA, the CDR3 is TGTGCCTGGAGTGCTCATAGAGCCGGGGAGCTGTTTTTT. Amino acid sequence: CAWSAHRAGELFF. The chain combines TRBV30 with TRBJ2-2, with D hard to call. Germline-derived CDR1 and CDR2 are GTSNPN and SVGIG (reference sequence). This CDR3 spans 13 amino acids. The V gene lost 1 base and the J gene lost 6 bases, with 9 bases spanning the gap.

This clone was picked up many times. The chain combines TRBV5-1 with TRBJ2-2; the match to TRBD2 covers 7 bases. The CDR3 sequence is 16 residues long. The junction had 6 bases not matched to a gene; V was cut back by 0 bases and J by 4 bases. CDR1 and CDR2 from the germline V gene are SGHRS and YFSETQ. The CDR3 loop is CASSLVGGSVTGELFF. The DNA for the CDR3 is TGCGCCAGCAGCTTGGTTGGCGGGAGTGTCACCGGGGAGCTGTTTTTT.

The J gene is TRBJ2-7, the V gene TRBV19, with 7 bases identical to TRBD1. Germline lookup yields CDR1 LNHDA and CDR2 SQIVND (reference sequence). The CDR3 covers 14 residues. Trimming at V came to 5 bases and at J to 0 bases, leaving 4 bases not matched to a gene. DNA of the CDR3: TGTGCCAGTAGTTCGGACAGGAGCTCCTACGAGCAGTACTTC. Amino acids: CASSSDRSSYEQYF. The full variable domain, rest sourced from reference TRBV19 and TRBJ2-7, is DGGITQSPKYLFRKEGQNVTLSCEQNLNHDAMYWYRQDPGQGLRLIYYSQIVNDFQKGDIAEGYSVSREKKESFPLTVTSAQKNPTAFYLCASSSDRSSYEQYFGPGTRLTVT.

In this sample, this clone turned up once. The chain joins TRBV19 to TRBJ2-5; 8 nucleotides agree with TRBD1. CDR3 length: 14 amino acids. The V gene's germline CDR1 is LNHDA and CDR2 SQIVND (reference sequence). V lost 7 bases to trimming and J lost 5 bases; unmatched junction nucleotides: 9. The CDR3 spells CASKKAGGRETQYF. The CDR3 region has the DNA TGTGCCAGTAAGAAGGCAGGGGGCCGGGAGACCCAGTACTTC.

This sequence joins TRBV27 and TRBJ1-1, with a tentative D call TRBD1 (6 bases). The germline V gene has CDR1 MNHEY and CDR2 SMNVEV (reference sequence). V dropped 1 base and J dropped 4 bases, with 10 bases sitting between them. The CDR3 has 14 amino acids. The CDR3 sequence: CASSLWRGATEAFF. Here the CDR3 DNA reads TGTGCCAGCAGTTTATGGCGGGGGGCCACTGAAGCTTTCTTT.

As regards this clone: Other nucleotide sequences from this sample produce the same CDR3. The chain links TRBV7-8 to TRBJ1-1; D uncertain. CDR1 and CDR2 (germline): SGHVS, FQNEAQ. V was shortened by 1 base and J by 1 base, with 4 bases between the two germline ends. The CDR3 loop spans 13 amino acids. The CDR3, as DNA: TGTGCCAGCAGCTTAGGCAGGAACACTGAAGCTTTCTTT. Translated, it gives CASSLGRNTEAFF.

This clone was counted a single time. CDR3 sequence (DNA): TGTGCCAGCAGCTTAGGACGACAGGGTGCGCAGTATTTT. This sequence encodes CASSLGRQGAQYF. The V call is TRBV11-1, the J call TRBJ2-3; 7 nucleotides align to TRBD1. CDR1 is SGHAT and CDR2 is FQDESV in the germline V gene (reference sequence). The CDR3 has 13 amino acids. After removal of 1 base from V and 10 bases from J, the junction contained 5 bases not matched to a gene.

J is TRBJ1-1 and V is TRBV6-5; perhaps TRBD1 as D (5 bases). From germline, CDR1 is MNHEY and CDR2 SVGAGI. Trimming took off 8 bases at V and 0 bases at J, with 13 bases between the two ends. The CDR3 has 14 amino acids. CDR3 sequence: CASRLTVMNTEAFF. The CDR3 nucleotides are TGTGCCAGCCGCCTGACAGTCATGAACACTGAAGCTTTCTTT.

This chain links TRBV14 with TRBJ2-1; TRBD2 agrees at 9 bases. Germline V gene lookup returns CDR1 SGHDN and CDR2 FVKESK. V was clipped by 1 base and J by 10 bases; unmatched bases: 5. This CDR3 contains 14 residues. In nucleotides, the CDR3 is TGTGCCAGCAGCCAAGCGGTAGCGGGAGTCGAGCAGTTCTTC. Translating gives CASSQAVAGVEQFF.

This clone was recorded once. V and J are TRBV6-2 or TRBV6-3 and TRBJ1-1, with D perhaps TRBD1 (5 bases). CDR3 length: 16 residues. The germline gives CDR1 MNHEY, CDR2 SVGEGT. V lost 2 bases to trimming and J lost 4 bases, with 17 bases between them. This chain's CDR3 is CASSYGGVGESTEAFF. CDR3 DNA: TGTGCCAGCAGTTACGGGGGGGTTGGGGAGAGCACTGAAGCTTTCTTT.

The J gene is TRBJ2-7, the V gene TRBV4-1, with TRBD1 matching 7 bases. The CDR3 runs to 16 residues. V trimming: 4 bases; J trimming: 1 base; junction bases outside the gene matches: 10. CDR1 is MGHRA and CDR2 is YSYEKL in the germline V gene. The CDR3 is CASSLGLTGISYEQYF. In nucleotides, the CDR3 is TGCGCCAGCAGCCTGGGCTTGACAGGGATTTCCTACGAGCAGTACTTC.

The genes are TRBV19 and TRBJ2-7; the match to TRBD2 covers 9 bases. The CDR3 length is 14 residues. V was clipped by 5 bases and J by 2 bases; unmatched bases: 4. The V gene's germline CDR1 is LNHDA and CDR2 SQIVND (reference sequence). This chain's CDR3 is CASSSSGAAYEQYF. The CDR3 nucleotides read TGTGCCAGTAGTTCTAGCGGGGCCGCCTACGAGCAGTACTTC.

The chain links TRBV9 to TRBJ2-1, with D perhaps matching TRBD2 (5 bases). Trimming took 2 bases from V and 8 from J, leaving 20 bases between them. CDR3 size: 16 residues. Germline V CDR1 and CDR2: SGDLS, YYNGEE. The DNA of the CDR3 is TGTGCCAGCAGCGTGATTGGACTGGGCCCCTTGGATGAGCAGTTCTTC. It is translated as CASSVIGLGPLDEQFF. Supplemented by reference TRBV9 and TRBJ2-1, the full variable domain reads DSGVTQTPKHLITATGQRVTLRCSPRSGDLSVYWYQQSLDQGLQFLIQYYNGEERAKGNILERFSAQQFPDLHSELNLSSLELGDSALYFCASSVIGLGPLDEQFFGPGTRLTVL.

This clone came up a few times. The chain carries TRBV27 and TRBJ2-7; 7 nucleotides line up with TRBD2. Trimming removed 4 bases from V and 4 bases from J; junction bases left unmatched: 7. Germline lookup yields CDR1 MNHEY and CDR2 SMNVEV (reference sequence). The CDR3 consists of 14 residues. CDR3 sequence reads: CASSSVVGGYEQYF. CDR3 nucleotides: TGTGCCAGCAGTTCCGTTGTGGGAGGGTACGAGCAGTACTTC.